This T cell receptor (beta chain) appears in the sequencing data of a study of shared clonotypes between healthy human individuals. Study-level results: The represented genetic and exposure-history diversity was limited by the small number of donors.

This was a deep-level run. The table came from immunoSEQ multiplex PCR; TCRdb's copy has only in-frame clones and leaves some out. The repertoire has about 2.1 million clones, about 93% of them found once; the top ten carry around 1.7%. Positively selected for CCR7, the CD45RO-negative cells used as naive CD8 cells excluded terminally differentiated effector memory CD45RA+ cells. This CDR3 is built from 17 residues. Trimming took 4 bases from V and 0 from J; bases not matched to a gene: 8. The V gene's germline CDR1 is SGHAT and CDR2 FQNNGV. On this clone: Its antigen remains unidentified.

This sequence originates from a man younger than 35 in good health. Some clones in this sample may be carry-over from other donors' samples. This sequence joins TRBV11-2 and TRBJ2-1; TRBD2 agrees at 8 bases. The sequenced sample consisted of naive CD8+ T cells from PBMCs. The CDR3 sequence is CASSSTPSGSSYNEQFF. The CDR3 nucleotides are TGTGCCAGCAGCTCCACCCCAAGCGGGAGCTCCTACAATGAGCAGTTCTTC.